The 8 T cell receptor beta chains below were found in one sample sequenced in a study of control samples from healthy donors and cancer patients. Method: immunoSEQ multiplex PCR; TCRdb's copy keeps in-frame clones and lacks some. The sample yields about 80,000 clones, 85% to 90% seen once. The sample consisted of blood. Receptors originate from a man aged 50-60 years in good health.

The V gene is TRBV7-3, the J gene TRBJ1-2; D perhaps matches TRBD1 (5 bases). Germline V gene lookup returns CDR1 SGHTA and CDR2 FQGTGA. Trimming left V 11 bases short and J 8 bases short, with 12 bases between. The CDR3 is made up of 10 amino acids. The CDR3 protein is CASRRGGYTF. The CDR3 nucleotides are TGTGCCTCGAGGCGGGGGGGCTACACCTTC.

The rearrangement links TRBV7-3 to TRBJ2-5; 10 bases map to TRBD1. Germline loops: CDR1 SGHTA, CDR2 FQGTGA. J was trimmed by 0 bases and V by 5 bases; bases with no gene match: 3. This CDR3 has 15 amino acids. This chain's CDR3 is CASSHGTGDQETQYF. The CDR3 region has the DNA TGTGCCAGCAGCCACGGGACAGGGGACCAAGAGACCCAGTACTTC.

V is TRBV15 and J is TRBJ1-3; D remains unclear. CDR3 length: 16 amino acids. The V end was cut by 5 bases, the J end by 0 bases, with 14 bases between. Germline assignment: CDR1 LNHNV and CDR2 YYDKDF (reference sequence). The CDR3, as DNA: TGTGCCACCAGCGTCCGAGGGAGGGTCTCTGGAAACACCATATATTTT. This translates into CATSVRGRVSGNTIYF. Supplemented by reference TRBV15 and TRBJ1-3, the full variable domain reads DAMVIQNPRYQVTQFGKPVTLSCSQTLNHNVMYWYQQKSSQAPKLLFHYYDKDFNNEADTPDNFQSRRPNTSFCFLDIRSPGLGDTAMYLCATSVRGRVSGNTIYFGEGSWLTVV.

This clone has only one observation. The chain employs TRBV5-1 and TRBJ2-1, with 15 bases fitting TRBD2. V lost 4 bases to trimming and J lost 9 bases; unmatched junction nucleotides: 8. Germline-derived CDR1 and CDR2 are SGHRS and YFSETQ. CDR3 length: 16 residues. The CDR3 region is CASSTGLAGGPGEQFF. CDR3 nucleotides: TGCGCCAGCAGCACCGGACTAGCGGGGGGGCCTGGTGAGCAGTTCTTC.

This rearrangement joins TRBV29-1 to TRBJ1-1; D gene unclear. Trimming took off 3 bases at V and 11 bases at J, with 16 bases between the two ends. Germline V CDR1 and CDR2: SQVTM, ANQGSEA. The CDR3 sequence is 12 residues long. This CDR3 reads CSVDTVRLNAFF. The CDR3 DNA sequence: TGCAGCGTTGACACGGTCCGCCTAAACGCTTTCTTT.

V is TRBV5-1 and J is TRBJ2-1; 10 bases fit TRBD1. The CDR3 sequence is 17 residues long. Trimming removed 3 bases from V and 2 bases from J; junction bases left unmatched: 8. Germline V CDR1 and CDR2: SGHRS, YFSETQ. CDR3 sequence: CASSSGQGGVPYNEQFF. CDR3 sequence (DNA): TGCGCCAGCAGCTCAGGACAGGGGGGGGTCCCCTACAATGAGCAGTTCTTC.

The rearrangement links TRBV6-5 to TRBJ1-1, with TRBD1 matching over 7 bases. J lost 5 bases, V lost 6 bases, and 6 bases had no gene match. CDR1 is MNHEY and CDR2 is SVGAGI in the germline V gene. This CDR3 has 13 amino acids. CDR3 nucleotides: TGTGCCAGCAGGGCTAGGGGGCATACTGAAGCTTTCTTT. Translating gives CASRARGHTEAFF.

The chain combines TRBV5-4 with TRBJ2-7; TRBD1 is a possible D gene (5 bases). Germline CDR1 and CDR2: SGHNT and YYREEE (reference sequence). V lost 0 bases, J lost 3 bases, and 7 bases lay in between. This CDR3 spans 13 amino acids. The CDR3: CASSLDRHYEQYF. Here the CDR3 DNA reads TGTGCCAGCAGCTTGGACAGGCACTACGAGCAGTACTTC.